The 11 T cell receptor beta chains presented below share a single source sample, sequenced in a study of cytomegalovirus exposure and HLA in healthy donors. PCR amplification relied on 60 Vbeta primers (plus 13 Jbeta primers). Only in-frame clones appear in the TCRdb table, and some are missing; sequencing was by immunoSEQ multiplex PCR. The sample lists 85,000 to 100,000 clones; under 85% were seen once. The specimen was PBMCs. These receptors came from a middle-aged woman in good health and CMV-seropositive.

The rearrangement links TRBV2 to TRBJ1-3, with 7 positions matching TRBD1. Looked up from germline, CDR1 is SNHLY and CDR2 is FYNNEI. Germline trimming cut 5 bases from V and 0 bases from J; bases unmatched to any gene: 4. This CDR3 is 15 amino acids long. The CDR3 loop reads CASSPRQGSGNTIYF. For the CDR3, the DNA is TGTGCCAGCAGTCCGAGACAGGGCTCTGGAAACACCATATATTTT.

The rearrangement links TRBV5-1 to TRBJ2-1; TRBD2 aligns across 10 bases. CDR3 length: 17 amino acids. The trim removed 2 bases at V and 7 bases at J, leaving 12 bases unmatched. The germline gives CDR1 SGHRS, CDR2 YFSETQ. The CDR3 bases are TGCGCCAGCAGCTTAGGGTTAGAAGCGGGAGGGAGGAATGAGCAGTTCTTC. Protein sequence: CASSLGLEAGGRNEQFF.

The chain joins TRBV6-1 to TRBJ1-1, with unresolved D. CDR1 is MNHNS, CDR2 SASEGT, per germline. The ends were cut back, 10 bases at V and 6 bases at J, with 12 bases in the middle. The CDR3 has 11 residues. For the CDR3, the DNA is TGTGCCACCCCCGGGGAGTCTGAAGCTTTCTTT. Translation: CATPGESEAFF.

A single count supports this clone. The chain joins TRBV11-3 to TRBJ1-2; D call uncertain. Germline V gene lookup returns CDR1 SGHNT and CDR2 YENEEA. The CDR3 totals 14 residues. Trimming shortened V by 2 bases and J by 3 bases, and 10 bases separated the two germline ends. The CDR3 DNA follows: TGTGCCAGCAGCTTACAGGACTCTGACTATGGCTACACCTTC. Its translation is CASSLQDSDYGYTF.

This chain links TRBV5-4 with TRBJ1-4, with 7 bases aligning to TRBD1. The CDR3 contains 16 residues. Trimming at V came to 4 bases and at J to 1 base, leaving 7 bases not matched to a gene. Per the germline V gene, CDR1 is SGHNT and CDR2 is YYREEE (reference sequence). In nucleotides, the CDR3 is TGTGCCAGCAGCCCTACAGGGGCGAGAACTAATGAAAAACTGTTTTTT. This translates into CASSPTGARTNEKLFF.

The V gene is TRBV6-5, the J gene TRBJ1-6, with D unresolved. The length of the CDR3 is 14 residues. Germline CDR1 and CDR2: MNHEY and SVGAGI. Deletions cut 8 bases from V and 0 bases from J, with 8 bases between. CDR3 coding DNA: TGTGCCAGCCTGAGGAGCTCCTATAATTCACCCCTCCACTTT. It encodes CASLRSSYNSPLHF.

This chain connects TRBV4-1 to TRBJ2-7; TRBD2 matches at 11 bases. The V and J ends lost 4 bases and 4 bases, in that order; junction bases with no gene match: 9. Germline CDR1 is MGHRA and CDR2 is YSYEKL. CDR3 length: 16 residues. The CDR3 sequence: CASSLLLGTSGYEQYF. CDR3 sequence (DNA): TGCGCCAGCAGCCTACTTCTCGGGACTAGCGGTTACGAGCAGTACTTC.

The rearrangement joins TRBV5-1 to TRBJ1-3; no firm D call. Germline CDR1 SGHRS, CDR2 YFSETQ. The V gene lost 4 bases and the J gene lost 0 bases, with 8 bases spanning the gap. The CDR3 loop spans 14 amino acids. The CDR3 DNA reads as TGCGCCAGCAGCGTCGGGTTCTCTGGAAACACCATATATTTT. It codes for CASSVGFSGNTIYF.

This clone was detected only once. The J gene is TRBJ2-7, the V gene TRBV7-9; TRBD2 matches at 7 bases. V lost 5 bases, J lost 5 bases, and 9 bases stayed unmatched. The germline CDR1 and CDR2 sequences are SEHNR and FQNEAQ (reference sequence). This CDR3 region has 14 residues. CDR3 loop: CASSPGLAEDEQYF. The CDR3 region has the DNA TGTGCCAGCAGCCCCGGGCTAGCGGAGGACGAGCAGTACTTC.

This clone was counted between two and nine times. The V and J genes are TRBV7-9 and TRBJ2-2; 7 nucleotides match TRBD2. Germline V gene sequence: CDR1 SEHNR, CDR2 FQNEAQ (reference sequence). The CDR3 sequence is 15 residues long. With 2 bases clipped from V and 0 bases from J, the junction kept 0 bases outside the gene matches. CDR3 nucleotide sequence: TGTGCCAGCAGCTTACTAGCGGCGAACACCGGGGAGCTGTTTTTT. Translated, it gives CASSLLAANTGELFF.

The chain uses TRBV18 and TRBJ2-1; 12 positions match TRBD2. Trimming took 5 bases from V and 3 from J; bases not matched to a gene: 8. CDR1 is KGHSH and CDR2 is LQKENI in the germline V gene. This CDR3 comprises 17 residues. CDR3 in DNA: TGTGCCAGCTCATTAGCTAGCGGGAGGGCGGTCTACAATGAGCAGTTCTTC. Its protein is CASSLASGRAVYNEQFF.